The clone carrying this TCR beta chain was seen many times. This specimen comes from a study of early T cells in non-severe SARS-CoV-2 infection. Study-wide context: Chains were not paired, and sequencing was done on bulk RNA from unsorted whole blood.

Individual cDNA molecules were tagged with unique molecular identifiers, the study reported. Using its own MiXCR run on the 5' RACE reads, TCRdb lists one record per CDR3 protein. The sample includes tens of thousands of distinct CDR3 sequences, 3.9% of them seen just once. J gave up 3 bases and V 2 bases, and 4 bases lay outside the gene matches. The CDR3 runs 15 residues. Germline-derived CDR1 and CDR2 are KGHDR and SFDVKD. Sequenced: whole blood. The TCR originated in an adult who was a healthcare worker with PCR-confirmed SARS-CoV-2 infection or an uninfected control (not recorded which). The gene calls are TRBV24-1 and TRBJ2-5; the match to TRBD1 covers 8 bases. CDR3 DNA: TGTGCCACCAGTGATTCGACGACAGGGGAAGAGACCCAGTACTTC. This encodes CATSDSTTGEETQYF.